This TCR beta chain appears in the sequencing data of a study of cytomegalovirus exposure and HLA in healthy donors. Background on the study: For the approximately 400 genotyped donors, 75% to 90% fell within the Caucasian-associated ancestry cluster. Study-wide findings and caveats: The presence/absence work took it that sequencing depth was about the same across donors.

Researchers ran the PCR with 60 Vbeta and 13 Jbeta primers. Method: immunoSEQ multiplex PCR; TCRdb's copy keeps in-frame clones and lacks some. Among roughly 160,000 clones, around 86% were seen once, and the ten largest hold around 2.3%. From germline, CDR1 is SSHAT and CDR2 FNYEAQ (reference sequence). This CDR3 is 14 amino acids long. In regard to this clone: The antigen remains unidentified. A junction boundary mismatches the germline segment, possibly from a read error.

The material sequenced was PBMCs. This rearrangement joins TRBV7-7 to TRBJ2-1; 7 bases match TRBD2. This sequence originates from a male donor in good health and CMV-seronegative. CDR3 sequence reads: CASSLAEGRGEQFF. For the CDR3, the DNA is TGTGCTAGCAGCTTAGCCGAGGGGAGGGGTGAGCAGTTCTTC.